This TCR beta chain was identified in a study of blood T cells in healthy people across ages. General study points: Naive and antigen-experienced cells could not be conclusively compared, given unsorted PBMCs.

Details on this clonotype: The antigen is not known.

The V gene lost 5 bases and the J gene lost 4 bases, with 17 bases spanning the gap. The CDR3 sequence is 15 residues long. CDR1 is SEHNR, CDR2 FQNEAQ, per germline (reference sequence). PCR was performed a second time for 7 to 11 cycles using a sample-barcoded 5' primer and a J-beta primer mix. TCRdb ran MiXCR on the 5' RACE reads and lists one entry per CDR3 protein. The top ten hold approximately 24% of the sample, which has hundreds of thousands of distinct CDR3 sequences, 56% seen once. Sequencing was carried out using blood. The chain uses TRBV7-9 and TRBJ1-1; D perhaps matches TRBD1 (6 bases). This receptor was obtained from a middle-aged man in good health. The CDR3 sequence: CASSPATGSGTEAFF. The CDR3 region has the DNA TGTGCCAGCAGCCCGGCCACAGGGAGCGGCACTGAAGCTTTCTTT.